This TCR beta chain was identified in a study of naive and memory T cell subsets. An equimolar mix of two oligonucleotides served as the beta constant-region primer for TRBC1 and TRBC2. The ligated cDNA underwent four PCR rounds using SP2 and nested alpha and beta constant-region primers. TCRdb re-called the UMI-ligation and nested PCR reads with MiXCR, one entry per CDR3 protein. Of 85,000 or so distinct CDR3 sequences listed, around 9% are singletons. CMV status came from CD4+ T cell IFNgamma after overnight CMV lysate stimulation of fresh PBMCs. Cells stained for CD3, CD4, CD8, CD45RA and CD27 were sorted into four subsets. On this clonotype: The antigen remains unidentified.

Study-level findings and limits: Over 90% of naive TCR sequences appeared only once, unlike memory subsets.

This TCR was recovered from a human donor in good health. Source material: naive CD8+ T cells from blood.

The CDR3 coding sequence is TGTGCCAGCAGCCAAGATGGGGCTAGCGGAGGTACCTACGACAATGAGCAGTTCTTC. Protein product: CASSQDGASGGTYDNEQFF. This chain uses TRBV3-1 with TRBJ2-1, with 7 positions matching TRBD2. The CDR3 has 19 amino acids. Trimming took 0 bases from V and 5 from J; bases not matched to a gene: 16. The V gene's germline CDR1 is LGHDT and CDR2 YNNKEL (reference sequence).